The 20 T cell receptor beta chains listed next were all sequenced from one sample in a study of cytomegalovirus exposure and HLA in healthy donors. PCR was performed using 60 Vbeta and 13 Jbeta primers. Libraries were prepared by immunoSEQ multiplex PCR; TCRdb keeps only in-frame clonotypes and omits some of them. In total, the table holds tens of thousands of clones. The sample taken for sequencing was PBMCs. The source is a female donor in good health and CMV-seronegative.

Notes on this clone: The same CDR3 also results from other DNA sequences found in this sample. The J gene is TRBJ2-5, the V gene TRBV20-1, with D unclear. The germline V gene has CDR1 DFQATT and CDR2 SNEGSKA (reference sequence). V was shortened by 1 base and J by 5 bases, with 5 bases between the two germline ends. The CDR3 has 11 amino acids. CDR3 in DNA: TGCAGTGCTAGAGTACTGGAGACCCAGTACTTC. Protein product: CSARVLETQYF.

The J gene is TRBJ1-4, the V gene TRBV4-3; D is unclear. In germline, CDR1 is LGHNA, CDR2 YSLEER. V lost 1 base and J lost 7, with 13 bases in between. CDR3 size: 15 residues. CDR3: CASSQVTGEGEKLFF. CDR3 nucleotide sequence: TGCGCCAGCAGCCAAGTGACGGGAGAGGGTGAAAAACTGTTTTTT.

V usage is TRBV5-1 and J usage is TRBJ2-7; 10 bases fit TRBD2. The trim removed 4 bases at V and 3 bases at J, leaving 10 bases unmatched. Germline-derived CDR1 and CDR2 are SGHRS and YFSETQ. This CDR3 is built from 16 residues. CDR3 residues: CASSQRTSGGGYEQYF. In DNA form, the CDR3 reads TGCGCCAGCAGCCAACGGACTAGCGGAGGGGGCTACGAGCAGTACTTC.

The chain links TRBV9 to TRBJ2-5; 9 nucleotides align to TRBD2. After removal of 2 bases from V and 5 bases from J, the junction contained 4 bases not matched to a gene. Germline-derived CDR1 and CDR2 are SGDLS and YYNGEE. The CDR3 contains 14 residues. CDR3 nucleotide sequence: TGTGCCAGCAGCGTTTCTAGCGGGGTCGAGACCCAGTACTTC. Translation: CASSVSSGVETQYF.

J is TRBJ1-2 and V is TRBV6-6; 9 bases match TRBD1. J gave up 1 base and V 4 bases, and 7 bases lay outside the gene matches. There are 16 residues in the CDR3. Germline V gives CDR1 MNHNY, CDR2 SVGAGI (reference sequence). As DNA, the CDR3 is TGTGCCAGCAGTTCTTGGACAGGGGATAATAACTATGGCTACACCTTC. Its translation is CASSSWTGDNNYGYTF.

This chain joins TRBV7-3 and TRBJ2-1, with 7 bases fitting TRBD1. Trimming cost V 5 bases and J 4 bases; bases outside gene matches: 8. CDR1 is SGHTA and CDR2 is FQGTGA in the germline V gene. The CDR3 totals 15 residues. The DNA for the CDR3 is TGTGCCAGCAGCCCACAGACGGGACAGTACAATGAGCAGTTCTTC. This encodes CASSPQTGQYNEQFF.

This chain joins TRBV2 and TRBJ2-1; TRBD2 agrees at 7 bases. CDR3 length: 14 amino acids. J gave up 5 bases and V 7 bases, and 8 bases lay outside the gene matches. CDR1 and CDR2 from the germline V gene are SNHLY and FYNNEI. The CDR3 DNA follows: TGTGCCAGCACCCCTTTTCGGGGGGACAATGAGCAGTTCTTC. This translates into CASTPFRGDNEQFF. The whole variable domain, remainder taken from reference TRBV2 and TRBJ2-1, is EPEVTQTPSHQVTQMGQEVILRCVPISNHLYFYWYRQILGQKVEFLVSFYNNEISEKSEIFDDQFSVERPDGSNFTLKIRSTKLEDSAMYFCASTPFRGDNEQFFGPGTRLTVL.

V gene TRBV9 combines with J gene TRBJ2-2; D perhaps matches TRBD2 (5 bases). The V end lost 4 bases, the J end lost 3 bases, and 19 bases lay between the germline ends. Germline CDR1 and CDR2: SGDLS and YYNGEE. The CDR3 totals 17 residues. CDR3 residues: CASSPREGQAYTGELFF. CDR3 sequence (DNA): TGTGCCAGCAGCCCACGGGAAGGGCAGGCCTACACCGGGGAGCTGTTTTTT.

V and J are TRBV5-1 and TRBJ2-1; TRBD2 matches 7 bases. The CDR3 runs to 14 residues. Trimming at V came to 7 bases and at J to 0 bases, leaving 4 bases not matched to a gene. Germline V gene lookup returns CDR1 SGHRS and CDR2 YFSETQ. Here the CDR3 reads CASVREFSYNEQFF. The CDR3 DNA sequence: TGCGCCAGCGTGCGGGAGTTCTCCTACAATGAGCAGTTCTTC. Full variable domain (missing parts from reference TRBV5-1 and TRBJ2-1): KAGVTQTPRYLIKTRGQQVTLSCSPISGHRSVSWYQQTPGQGLQFLFEYFSETQRNKGNFPGRFSGRQFSNSRSEMNVSTLELGDSALYLCASVREFSYNEQFFGPGTRLTVL.

The gene calls are TRBV19 and TRBJ1-1; D perhaps matches TRBD1 (5 bases). The CDR3 has 16 residues. Germline-derived CDR1 and CDR2 are LNHDA and SQIVND (reference sequence). V was clipped by 1 base and J by 3 bases, with 15 bases between them. The CDR3 region is CASSIGFGTMDTEAFF. CDR3 nucleotides: TGTGCCAGTAGTATAGGGTTCGGGACTATGGACACTGAAGCTTTCTTT. Combining the CDR3 with reference TRBV19 and TRBJ1-1 gives the whole variable domain DGGITQSPKYLFRKEGQNVTLSCEQNLNHDAMYWYRQDPGQGLRLIYYSQIVNDFQKGDIAEGYSVSREKKESFPLTVTSAQKNPTAFYLCASSIGFGTMDTEAFFGQGTRLTVV.

J is TRBJ2-7 and V is TRBV7-3; 8 nucleotides align to TRBD1. V shed 5 bases and J 4 bases; nucleotides not matched to a gene: 7. CDR3 length equals 14 residues. The germline V gene encodes CDR1 SGHTA and CDR2 FQGTGA. The CDR3 sequence is CASSPGQGGYEQYF. The DNA of the CDR3 is TGTGCCAGCAGCCCCGGACAGGGCGGGTACGAGCAGTACTTC.

The CDR3 DNA reads as TGCACCAGCAGTCCGTGGCGGGGAGGGCAGCCCCAGCATTTT. Translation: CTSSPWRGGQPQHF. The chain combines TRBV1 with TRBJ1-5. TRBV1 is designated a pseudogene. This CDR3 comprises 14 residues.

This chain links TRBV6-6 with TRBJ2-5, with a tentative D call TRBD2 (5 bases). From germline, CDR1 is MNHNY and CDR2 SVGAGI (reference sequence). The CDR3 sequence is 11 residues long. V was trimmed by 11 bases and J by 4 bases, leaving 11 bases between them. CDR3 nucleotide sequence: TGTGCCGGAGCTCGGGGAGAGACCCAGTACTTC. This translates into CAGARGETQYF.

The CDR3 nucleotides are TGTGCCAGCCAGACTAGCGGGGCCCAAGAGACCCAGTACTTC. Its protein product is CASQTSGAQETQYF. V is TRBV19 and J is TRBJ2-5; 11 bases agree with TRBD2. The V gene's germline CDR1 is LNHDA and CDR2 SQIVND (reference sequence). The CDR3 runs 14 residues. V was clipped by 9 bases and J by 1 base; unmatched bases: 4.

This chain joins TRBV9 and TRBJ1-4, with TRBD1 identical over 8 bases. The V gene's germline CDR1 is SGDLS and CDR2 YYNGEE. The CDR3 has 16 residues. J lost 5 bases, V lost 0 bases, and 6 bases had no gene match. In DNA, the CDR3 is TGTGCCAGCAGCGTAGATACAGGGGGTTCGAATGAAAAACTGTTTTTT. It yields the protein CASSVDTGGSNEKLFF.

The chain combines TRBV5-6 with TRBJ2-4; D uncertain. From germline, CDR1 is SGHDT and CDR2 YYEEEE. This CDR3 contains 14 residues. V lost 0 bases, J lost 0 bases, and 4 bases lay in between. This CDR3 is CASSLALAKNIQYF. The CDR3 bases are TGTGCCAGCAGCTTGGCACTAGCCAAAAACATTCAGTACTTC.

The gene calls are TRBV18 and TRBJ2-7; 12 nucleotides line up with TRBD1. Germline V gene sequence: CDR1 KGHSH, CDR2 LQKENI. Losses at the gene ends were 7 bases for V and 5 bases for J; bases not matched to a gene: 9. CDR3 length equals 15 residues. The CDR3, as DNA: TGTGCCAGCTTAAAAACCGGGACAGGGGGCAACGAGCAGTACTTC. Translating it yields CASLKTGTGGNEQYF.

CDR3 sequence reads: CASSPSPIIAGQPQHF. The DNA for the CDR3 is TGTGCCAGCAGTCCCTCCCCGATCATTGCGGGGCAGCCCCAGCATTTT. The chain uses TRBV27 and TRBJ1-5; unclear D gene. Trimming took off 5 bases at V and 7 bases at J, with 21 bases between the two ends. In germline, CDR1 is MNHEY, CDR2 SMNVEV (reference sequence). The CDR3 contains 16 residues.

The rearrangement links TRBV7-2 to TRBJ1-5; no reliable D call. CDR1 is SGHTA, CDR2 FQGNSA, per germline. This CDR3 is 12 amino acids long. Trimming left V 3 bases short and J 6 bases short, with 6 bases between. The CDR3 reads CASSFEGQPQHF. Written as DNA, the CDR3 is TGTGCCAGCAGCTTTGAGGGTCAGCCCCAGCATTTT.

This chain joins TRBV15 and TRBJ1-5, with D maybe TRBD1 (5 bases). Germline V gene lookup returns CDR1 LNHNV and CDR2 YYDKDF (reference sequence). Trimming pared 5 bases from V and 0 bases from J, leaving 5 bases between. This CDR3 is built from 13 residues. The CDR3, as DNA: TGTGCCACCAGCCAGGGTAGCAATCAGCCCCAGCATTTT. Translation gives CATSQGSNQPQHF.